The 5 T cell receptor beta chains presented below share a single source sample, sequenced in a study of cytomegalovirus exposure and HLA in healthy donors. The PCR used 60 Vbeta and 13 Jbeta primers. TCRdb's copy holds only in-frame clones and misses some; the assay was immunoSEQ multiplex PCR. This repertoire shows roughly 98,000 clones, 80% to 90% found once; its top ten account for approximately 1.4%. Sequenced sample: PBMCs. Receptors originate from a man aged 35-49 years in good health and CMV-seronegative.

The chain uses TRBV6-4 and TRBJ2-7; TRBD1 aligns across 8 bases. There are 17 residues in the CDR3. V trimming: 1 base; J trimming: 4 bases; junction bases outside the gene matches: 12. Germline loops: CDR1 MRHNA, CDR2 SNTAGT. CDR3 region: CASSDWTGFNLGYEQYF. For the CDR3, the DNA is TGTGCCAGCAGTGACTGGACAGGGTTCAACCTAGGATACGAGCAGTACTTC.

The DNA for the CDR3 is TGTGCCACTCGCCGAGGGTTCACTGAAGCTTTCTTT. As protein: CATRRGFTEAFF. The rearrangement uses TRBV19 and TRBJ1-1; D gene uncertain. This CDR3 is 12 amino acids long. With 10 bases removed from V and 4 bases from J, the gap between germline ends came to 13 bases. The germline CDR1 and CDR2 sequences are LNHDA and SQIVND (reference sequence).

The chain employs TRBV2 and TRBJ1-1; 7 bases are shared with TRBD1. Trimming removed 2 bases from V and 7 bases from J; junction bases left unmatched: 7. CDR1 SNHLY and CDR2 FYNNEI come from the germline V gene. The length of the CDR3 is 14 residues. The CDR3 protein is CASSEFRGRDEAFF. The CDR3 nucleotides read TGTGCCAGCAGTGAATTTAGGGGGCGGGATGAAGCTTTCTTT.

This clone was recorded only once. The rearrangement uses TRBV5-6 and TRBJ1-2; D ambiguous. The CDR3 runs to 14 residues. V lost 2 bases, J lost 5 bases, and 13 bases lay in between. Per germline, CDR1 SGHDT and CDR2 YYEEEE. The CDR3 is CASSFRVLVYGYTF. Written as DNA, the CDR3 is TGTGCCAGCAGCTTTCGCGTTCTGGTGTATGGCTACACCTTC.

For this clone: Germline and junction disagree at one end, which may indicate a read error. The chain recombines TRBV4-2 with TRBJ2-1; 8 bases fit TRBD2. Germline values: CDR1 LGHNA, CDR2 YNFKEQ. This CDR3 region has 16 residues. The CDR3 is CAGSHRRGGGVNEQFF. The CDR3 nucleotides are TGTGCCGGCAGCCATCGCCGGGGGGGCGGGGTCAATGAGCAGTTCTTC.